Here is one T cell receptor (beta chain) with its context. Repertoires were generated with immunoSEQ multiplex PCR, while TCRdb's copy carries only in-frame clones and drops some. Counted here are 360,000 or so clones, around 83% occurring once; the ten biggest clones make up approximately 5.4%. The entry originates in a study of blood T cell repertoires in COVID-19. The V segment lost 5 bases and the J segment 4 bases; nucleotides outside the gene matches: 7. The CDR3 length is 14 residues. Per the germline V gene, CDR1 is SGHNT and CDR2 is YENEEA. The sequence came from a woman aged 45-60 years who had recovered from COVID-19. Sequencing input: PBMCs or T cells enriched from blood (not recorded which). The chain links TRBV11-3 to TRBJ2-5, with TRBD2 matching 7 bases. The CDR3 DNA sequence: TGTGCCAGCAGCCTCCGACTAGCCCGAGAGACCCAGTACTTC. It yields the protein CASSLRLARETQYF.